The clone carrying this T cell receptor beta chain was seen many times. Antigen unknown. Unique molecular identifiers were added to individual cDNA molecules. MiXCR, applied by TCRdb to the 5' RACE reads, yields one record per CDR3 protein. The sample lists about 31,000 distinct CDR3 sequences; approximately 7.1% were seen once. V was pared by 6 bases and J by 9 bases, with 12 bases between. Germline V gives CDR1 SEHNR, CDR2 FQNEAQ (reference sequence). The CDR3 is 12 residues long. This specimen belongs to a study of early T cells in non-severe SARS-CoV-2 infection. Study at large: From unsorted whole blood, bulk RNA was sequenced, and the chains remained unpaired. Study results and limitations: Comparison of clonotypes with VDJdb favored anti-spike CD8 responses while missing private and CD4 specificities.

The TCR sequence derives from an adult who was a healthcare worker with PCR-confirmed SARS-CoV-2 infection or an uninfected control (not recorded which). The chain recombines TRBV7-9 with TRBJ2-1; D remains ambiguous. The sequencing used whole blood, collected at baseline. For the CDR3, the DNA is TGTGCCAGCAGTGTGGGCCGTGGTGAGCAGTTCTTC. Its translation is CASSVGRGEQFF.